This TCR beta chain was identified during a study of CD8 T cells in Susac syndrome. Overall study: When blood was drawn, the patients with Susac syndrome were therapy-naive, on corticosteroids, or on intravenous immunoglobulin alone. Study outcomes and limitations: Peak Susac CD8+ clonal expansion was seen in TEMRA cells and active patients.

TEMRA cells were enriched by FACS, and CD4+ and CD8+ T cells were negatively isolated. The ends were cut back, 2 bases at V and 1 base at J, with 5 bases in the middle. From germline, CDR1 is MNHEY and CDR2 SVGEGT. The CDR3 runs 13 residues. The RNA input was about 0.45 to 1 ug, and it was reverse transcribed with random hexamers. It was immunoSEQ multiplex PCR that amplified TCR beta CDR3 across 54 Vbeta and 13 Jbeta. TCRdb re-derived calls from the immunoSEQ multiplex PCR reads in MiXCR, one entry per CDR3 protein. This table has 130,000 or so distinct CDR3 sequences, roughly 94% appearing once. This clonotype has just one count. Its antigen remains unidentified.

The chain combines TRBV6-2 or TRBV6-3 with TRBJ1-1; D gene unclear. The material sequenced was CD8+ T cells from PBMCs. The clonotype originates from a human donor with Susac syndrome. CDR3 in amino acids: CASSYGPNTEAFF. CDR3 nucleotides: TGTGCCAGCAGTTACGGTCCGAACACTGAAGCTTTCTTT.